What follows are 28 T cell receptor beta chains derived from one specimen sequenced in a study of patients and donors after allogeneic stem cell transplantation. TCRdb reprocessed the RT-PCR reads via MiXCR and lists one record per CDR3 protein. The profile covers about a million distinct CDR3 sequences, with about 20% appearing a single time and 6% taken by the ten largest. The material sequenced was blood, either unsorted or a sorted T cell fraction (not recorded which). The receptors come from a human donor who was either an allogeneic HSCT recipient or a stem cell or donor lymphocyte infusion donor (not recorded which). It is not recorded whose cells these are; they may come from a transplant donor.

There are a few counts of this clonotype. The V call is TRBV5-1, the J call TRBJ2-5; 8 positions match TRBD2. CDR1 is SGHRS, CDR2 YFSETQ, per germline. CDR3 size: 15 residues. V trimming: 7 bases; J trimming: 3 bases; junction bases outside the gene matches: 11. The CDR3 region is CASGSIGSGKETQYF. CDR3 DNA: TGCGCCAGCGGCTCCATTGGTAGCGGGAAAGAGACCCAGTACTTC.

This clonotype was seen many times. The chain links TRBV29-1 to TRBJ1-1, with a possible D match to TRBD1 (6 bases). There are 11 residues in the CDR3. Germline V gene lookup returns CDR1 SQVTM and CDR2 ANQGSEA. V was shortened by 3 bases and J by 6 bases, with 8 bases between the two germline ends. CDR3 in DNA: TGCAGCGTTGACAGGGGCGCTGAAGCTTTCTTT. Amino acids: CSVDRGAEAFF.

The J gene is TRBJ2-2, the V gene TRBV5-1, with 8 positions matching TRBD1. The CDR3 runs 17 residues. Germline CDR1 is SGHRS and CDR2 is YFSETQ. Unmatched junction bases numbered 14, after V lost 4 bases and J lost 6 bases. The CDR3 bases are TGCGCCAGCAGCCTTTGGAGGGCAGGGGGCGAGGCCGGGGAGCTGTTTTTT. Its translation: CASSLWRAGGEAGELFF.

V and J are TRBV6-1 and TRBJ2-1; 11 positions agree with TRBD2. V was clipped by 6 bases and J by 6 bases; unmatched bases: 7. Germline V gene lookup returns CDR1 MNHNS and CDR2 SASEGT. The CDR3 sequence is 15 residues long. CDR3 bases: TGTGCCAGCAGGGCGACTAGCGGGATACCCAATGAGCAGTTCTTC. Protein: CASRATSGIPNEQFF.

The rearrangement links TRBV4-3 to TRBJ2-7; D is uncertain. Germline V gives CDR1 LGHNA, CDR2 YSLEER. The CDR3 extends over 15 amino acids. Trimming pared 1 base from V and 8 bases from J, leaving 18 bases between. The CDR3 DNA is TGCGCCAGCAGCCAAGCCGTCAAGGCGTCCTCCCAGCAGTACTTC. This encodes CASSQAVKASSQQYF.

The chain joins TRBV2 to TRBJ2-5; D is undetermined. The CDR3 consists of 14 residues. Between the trimmed V and J ends, which lost 1 base and 2 bases, there was a span of 8 bases. Germline V CDR1 and CDR2: SNHLY, FYNNEI. The CDR3 region has the DNA TGTGCCAGCAGTGAAGGAGTTCAACAAGAGACCCAGTACTTC. Its translation is CASSEGVQQETQYF.

This rearrangement joins TRBV7-7 to TRBJ2-3, with unresolved D. This CDR3 is built from 14 residues. Trimming took off 5 bases at V and 4 bases at J, with 13 bases between the two ends. Per germline, CDR1 SSHAT and CDR2 FNYEAQ (reference sequence). In nucleotides, the CDR3 is TGTGCCAGCAGCCCCCACGAGAAGGCAGATACGCAGTATTTT. Its translation is CASSPHEKADTQYF.

J is TRBJ2-1 and V is TRBV5-1; a weak D match, TRBD2 (6 bases). The V end was cut by 4 bases, the J end by 7 bases, with 15 bases between. This CDR3 contains 14 residues. CDR1 is SGHRS, CDR2 YFSETQ, per germline. In DNA, the CDR3 is TGCGCCAGCAGCCCCGGGGGTAGCCCGAATGAGCAGTTCTTC. This codes for CASSPGGSPNEQFF. Complete variable domain (other parts from reference TRBV5-1 and TRBJ2-1): KAGVTQTPRYLIKTRGQQVTLSCSPISGHRSVSWYQQTPGQGLQFLFEYFSETQRNKGNFPGRFSGRQFSNSRSEMNVSTLELGDSALYLCASSPGGSPNEQFFGPGTRLTVL.

The J gene is TRBJ2-3, the V gene TRBV5-1; the D gene is possibly TRBD2 (6 bases). Germline V gives CDR1 SGHRS, CDR2 YFSETQ. The V and J ends lost 4 bases and 2 bases respectively, with 14 bases between them. The CDR3 runs 15 residues. The CDR3 spells CASSPPGDITDTQYF. The CDR3 DNA is TGCGCCAGCAGCCCACCGGGAGATATCACAGATACGCAGTATTTT.

The chain employs TRBV11-2 and TRBJ2-6; D uncertain. Trimming stripped 5 bases from V and 3 bases from J, with 11 bases between. The CDR3 sequence is 15 residues long. Looked up from germline, CDR1 is SGHAT and CDR2 is FQNNGV. CDR3 in amino acids: CASSGYRSGANVLTF. The CDR3, as DNA: TGTGCCAGCAGCGGATATAGGAGTGGGGCCAACGTCCTGACTTTC.

This clonotype turned up a few times. This chain connects TRBV18 to TRBJ2-3; D unresolved. The CDR3 covers 15 residues. Germline-derived CDR1 and CDR2 are KGHSH and LQKENI. The ends were cut back, 0 bases at V and 5 bases at J, with 12 bases in the middle. Here the CDR3 reads CASSPPKGLGDTQYF. The CDR3 nucleotides are TGTGCCAGCTCACCACCGAAAGGGTTGGGAGATACGCAGTATTTT.

The rearrangement uses TRBV28 and TRBJ2-5, with 7 bases aligning to TRBD2. V was clipped by 0 bases and J by 3 bases; unmatched bases: 7. This CDR3 is built from 16 residues. Germline values: CDR1 MDHEN, CDR2 SYDVKM. The CDR3 loop is CASSLWLEGGKETQYF. The CDR3 bases are TGTGCCAGCAGTTTATGGTTGGAGGGAGGGAAAGAGACCCAGTACTTC.

This clonotype appeared a few times. The chain combines TRBV4-1 with TRBJ1-2; maybe TRBD1 (5 bases). The CDR3 has 15 amino acids. V lost 0 bases, J lost 5 bases, and 13 bases lay in between. Per germline, CDR1 MGHRA and CDR2 YSYEKL. DNA for the CDR3: TGCGCCAGCAGCCAAGATTCAGGGATAAGGTATGGCTACACCTTC. Its translation: CASSQDSGIRYGYTF.

This clonotype was seen many times. The chain has TRBV24-1 and TRBJ2-3, with D perhaps TRBD1 (5 bases). Trimming removed 4 bases from V and 2 bases from J, with 15 bases in between. CDR3 length: 16 amino acids. Germline lookup yields CDR1 KGHDR and CDR2 SFDVKD. This CDR3 is CATSDLKSGATDTQYF. For the CDR3, the DNA is TGTGCCACCAGTGACCTCAAGAGTGGGGCCACAGATACGCAGTATTTT.

V and J are TRBV5-6 and TRBJ2-3; 13 bases are a match to TRBD2. Germline CDR1 is SGHDT and CDR2 is YYEEEE. The CDR3 sequence is 16 residues long. The trim removed 5 bases at V and 8 bases at J, leaving 11 bases unmatched. This CDR3 is CASSRGLAGPYGTQYF. The CDR3 DNA sequence: TGTGCCAGCAGTAGGGGACTAGCGGGACCGTATGGTACGCAGTATTTT.

A few counts support this clonotype. This sequence joins TRBV25-1 and TRBJ1-3, with 7 bases that match TRBD1. The CDR3 has 14 amino acids. V trimming: 3 bases; J trimming: 3 bases; junction bases outside the gene matches: 2. In germline, CDR1 is MGHDK, CDR2 SYGVNS. The CDR3 DNA sequence: TGTGCCAGCAGTGAGCAGGGGGTTGGAAACACCATATATTTT. Residues: CASSEQGVGNTIYF.

A few counts support this clonotype. The V gene is TRBV5-6, the J gene TRBJ2-1, with D possibly TRBD2 on 6 matching bases. This CDR3 has 14 amino acids. Per the germline V gene, CDR1 is SGHDT and CDR2 is YYEEEE. V was shortened by 3 bases and J by 5 bases, with 12 bases between the two germline ends. CDR3 nucleotides: TGTGCCAGCAGCTACGAGGGACTTGACAATGAGCAGTTCTTC. Its translation: CASSYEGLDNEQFF.

The chain combines TRBV7-9 with TRBJ2-3, with unresolved D. Germline V gene sequence: CDR1 SEHNR, CDR2 FQNEAQ (reference sequence). Trimming removed 2 bases at V and 0 bases at J, with 9 bases between. CDR3 length: 15 amino acids. The CDR3: CASSLSKTSTDTQYF. The CDR3 DNA follows: TGTGCCAGCAGCTTAAGTAAGACTAGCACAGATACGCAGTATTTT.

This clonotype was counted a few times. The gene calls are TRBV12-3 or TRBV12-4 and TRBJ2-5, with 7 bases aligning to TRBD2. The V gene end was trimmed by 0 bases and the J gene end by 2 bases; junction bases not matched to a gene: 9. The CDR3 has 17 amino acids. In DNA, the CDR3 is TGTGCCAGCAGTTTAGCGACTGGGGTGGGGGGGCAAGAGACCCAGTACTTC. Translated: CASSLATGVGGQETQYF.

The chain links TRBV3-1 to TRBJ2-3; D may be TRBD2 (5 bases). Trimming stripped 6 bases from V and 1 base from J, with 14 bases between. Germline CDR1 LGHDT, CDR2 YNNKEL (reference sequence). This CDR3 is 15 amino acids long. CDR3 DNA sequence: TGTGCCAGCAGTGAAGCGGCGCCCCGCACAGATACGCAGTATTTT. Translating gives CASSEAAPRTDTQYF.

This clonotype has just a few counts. The chain is built from TRBV30 and TRBJ1-2; 8 positions match TRBD1. Germline V gene data show CDR1 as GTSNPN and CDR2 as SVGIG (reference sequence). Unmatched junction bases numbered 6, after V lost 5 bases and J lost 4 bases. The CDR3 is 13 amino acids. The CDR3 nucleotides read TGTGCCTGGGTCAGGGGGCATGTCTATGGCTACACCTTC. It yields the protein CAWVRGHVYGYTF.

A few counts support this clonotype. The rearrangement uses TRBV6-4 and TRBJ1-6, with 7 bases that match TRBD1. CDR1 is MRHNA and CDR2 is SNTAGT in the germline V gene. The V segment lost 8 bases and the J segment 6 bases; nucleotides outside the gene matches: 4. The CDR3 runs 13 residues. The DNA for the CDR3 is TGTGCCAGCGGGGGGGACAGTAATTCACCCCTCCACTTT. It encodes CASGGDSNSPLHF.

This clonotype was counted only a few times. The V gene is TRBV12-3 or TRBV12-4, the J gene TRBJ1-3; no clear D gene. There are 20 residues in the CDR3. V was cut by 3 bases and J by 0 bases, with 24 bases left in between. CDR3 DNA: TGTGCCAGCAGTTTGGTTCCTCTGCCTCGTTTTGGTGCCTCTGGAAACACCATATATTTT. Its protein product is CASSLVPLPRFGASGNTIYF.

DNA for the CDR3: TGTGCCAGCAGTGAAGGTGGGCGGGGCACAGATACGCAGTATTTT. Its protein is CASSEGGRGTDTQYF. J is TRBJ2-3 and V is TRBV9, with a tentative D call TRBD2 (5 bases). The CDR3 has 15 residues. V was trimmed by 5 bases and J by 1 base, leaving 14 bases between them. Germline V lookup: CDR1 SGDLS, CDR2 YYNGEE.

This clonotype was seen only a few times. This sequence joins TRBV9 and TRBJ2-7, with 7 bases fitting TRBD1. V shed 3 bases and J 4 bases; nucleotides not matched to a gene: 7. The CDR3 extends over 14 amino acids. Per germline, CDR1 SGDLS and CDR2 YYNGEE. The CDR3 DNA reads as TGTGCCAGCAGCGCGGGTGGACAGGCATACGAGCAGTACTTC. The encoded protein is CASSAGGQAYEQYF.

The table lists this clonotype with many counts. V is TRBV7-9 and J is TRBJ1-2, with 7 bases lining up with TRBD1. The CDR3 is 14 residues long. J lost 2 bases, V lost 3 bases, and 3 bases had no gene match. Germline V gene sequence: CDR1 SEHNR, CDR2 FQNEAQ (reference sequence). CDR3 sequence: CASSFRGGNYGYTF. As DNA, the CDR3 is TGTGCCAGCAGCTTCAGAGGGGGCAACTATGGCTACACCTTC.

The chain joins TRBV4-2 to TRBJ2-7; D remains ambiguous. This CDR3 is built from 15 residues. With 0 bases removed from V and 5 bases from J, the gap between germline ends came to 14 bases. The germline gives CDR1 LGHNA, CDR2 YNFKEQ. CDR3 bases: TGTGCCAGCAGCCAAGACAGATTACTCTCGGACGAGCAGTACTTC. This encodes CASSQDRLLSDEQYF.

This clonotype was seen more than once but under ten times. This chain connects TRBV28 to TRBJ2-7; TRBD2 matches at 13 bases. Per the germline V gene, CDR1 is MDHEN and CDR2 is SYDVKM. This CDR3 is built from 16 residues. Trimming took 5 bases from V and 6 from J; bases not matched to a gene: 10. The CDR3 DNA sequence: TGTGCCAGCAGTCGTGCCGGACTAGCGGGAGCTGCCGAGCAGTACTTC. This codes for CASSRAGLAGAAEQYF.